Each of the 25 T cell receptor beta chains below was sequenced from the same sample in a study of human T cells and chemical hapten exposure. MiXCR, run by TCRdb on the RACE reads, gives a single entry per CDR3 protein. This sample has tens of thousands of distinct CDR3 sequences, with about a tenth found just once. Time point given: patch test 1, 2 weeks after DPC sensitization. The treatment: therapeutic diphenylcyclopropenone sensitization with weekly scalp DPC. This specimen consisted of whole blood, obtained in connection with sensitization to the hapten diphenylcyclopropenone (DPC). The receptors derive from a woman aged 50 to 60 with alopecia areata. Some clones in this sample may be carry-over from other donors' samples.

V gene TRBV6-4 combines with J gene TRBJ2-1; possibly TRBD2 for D (6 bases). Germline V gene sequence: CDR1 MRHNA, CDR2 SNTAGT. The CDR3 extends over 15 amino acids. The V end lost 5 bases, the J end lost 3 bases, and 14 bases lay between the germline ends. The CDR3 sequence: CASSRIAEDYNEQFF. The CDR3 DNA follows: TGTGCCAGCAGTCGTATAGCGGAGGACTACAATGAGCAGTTCTTC.

This clonotype has just a few counts. V is TRBV28 and J is TRBJ2-7, with a possible D match to TRBD1 (6 bases). CDR1 MDHEN and CDR2 SYDVKM come from the germline V gene. V was cut by 3 bases and J by 3 bases, with 9 bases left in between. The CDR3 extends over 13 amino acids. CDR3 coding DNA: TGTGCCAGCAGTTTGGTCAGGGGCTACGAGCAGTACTTC. Its translation is CASSLVRGYEQYF.

The chain combines TRBV19 with TRBJ1-5, with D perhaps matching TRBD1 (5 bases). Germline loops: CDR1 LNHDA, CDR2 SQIVND (reference sequence). The V gene lost 6 bases and the J gene lost 3 bases, with 9 bases spanning the gap. The CDR3 runs to 13 residues. CDR3 loop: CASRRGSNQPQHF. The CDR3 nucleotides read TGTGCCAGTAGGAGGGGATCCAATCAGCCCCAGCATTTT.

This clonotype was detected ten times or more. The chain combines TRBV11-2 with TRBJ2-3; 9 bases align to TRBD2. The CDR3 consists of 17 residues. The germline gives CDR1 SGHAT, CDR2 FQNNGV. V was pared by 2 bases and J by 5 bases, with 11 bases of the junction left unmatched. The CDR3 DNA is TGTGCCAGCAGCTTATATGGCGGGAGGGCCAATGGAGATACGCAGTATTTT. It codes for CASSLYGGRANGDTQYF.

Only a few counts were recorded for this clonotype. The chain combines TRBV6-6 with TRBJ1-3, with 9 bases matching TRBD1. V lost 5 bases to trimming and J lost 2 bases; unmatched junction nucleotides: 4. Germline CDR1 is MNHNY and CDR2 is SVGAGI (reference sequence). The CDR3 is 15 residues long. The CDR3 DNA follows: TGTGCCAGCAGTAATCGGGACAGGGCTGGAAACACCATATATTTT. This gives the protein CASSNRDRAGNTIYF.

This clonotype was seen many times. The V call is TRBV12-3 or TRBV12-4, the J call TRBJ2-3; D not resolved. V lost 2 bases, J lost 3 bases, and 9 bases lay in between. The CDR3 sequence is 14 residues long. CDR3 nucleotides: TGTGCCAGCAGTTTAATCCTAAGGACAGATACGCAGTATTTT. Translating gives CASSLILRTDTQYF.

The V and J genes are TRBV7-9 and TRBJ2-3, with 8 nucleotides matching TRBD2. The CDR3 spans 16 residues. Germline CDR1 SEHNR, CDR2 FQNEAQ (reference sequence). V trimming: 3 bases; J trimming: 5 bases; junction bases outside the gene matches: 10. CDR3 amino acids: CASSLEGAGDKDTQYF. The CDR3 DNA follows: TGTGCCAGCAGCTTGGAGGGAGCGGGAGATAAAGATACGCAGTATTTT. Filled out from reference TRBV7-9 and TRBJ2-3, the complete variable domain reads DTGVSQNPRHKITKRGQNVTFRCDPISEHNRLYWYRQTLGQGPEFLTYFQNEAQLEKSRLLSDRFSAERPKGSFSTLEIQRTEQGDSAMYLCASSLEGAGDKDTQYFGPGTRLTVL.

This clonotype was observed many times. The chain uses TRBV12-3 or TRBV12-4 and TRBJ2-2; possibly TRBD1 for D (6 bases). The CDR3 spans 14 residues. V was cut by 8 bases and J by 1 base, with 11 bases left in between. The CDR3 nucleotides are TGTGCCAGCCAACCGGGACAGAACACCGGGGAGCTGTTTTTT. Protein sequence: CASQPGQNTGELFF.

This clonotype has only a few counts. This chain links TRBV11-2 with TRBJ2-4, with no clear D. The CDR3 extends over 14 amino acids. Deletions cut 2 bases from V and 0 bases from J, with 5 bases between. Germline V CDR1 and CDR2: SGHAT, FQNNGV. CDR3 loop: CASSLPVAKNIQYF. The CDR3, as DNA: TGTGCCAGCAGCTTACCTGTAGCCAAAAACATTCAGTACTTC.

This clonotype was counted at least ten times. The chain uses TRBV7-6 and TRBJ1-4; a possible D gene is TRBD1 (6 bases). The CDR3 is made up of 14 amino acids. The germline V and J ends were trimmed by 1 base and 12 bases, with 15 bases remaining between them. CDR1 is SGHVS and CDR2 is FNYEAQ in the germline V gene. CDR3: CASSLDGTQTQLFF. CDR3 bases: TGTGCCAGCAGCTTAGATGGGACACAGACCCAACTGTTTTTT. The complete variable domain, with remaining parts taken from reference TRBV7-6 and TRBJ1-4, reads GAGVSQSPRYKVTKRGQDVALRCDPISGHVSLYWYRQALGQGPEFLTYFNYEAQQDKSGLPNDRFSAERPEGSISTLTIQRTEQRDSAMYRCASSLDGTQTQLFFGSGTQLSVL.

In its sample, this clonotype was seen a few times. This chain uses TRBV29-1 with TRBJ1-1; 8 bases fit TRBD1. In germline, CDR1 is SQVTM, CDR2 ANQGSEA. Trimming cost V 4 bases and J 5 bases; bases outside gene matches: 9. CDR3 size: 14 residues. CDR3 loop: CSVAPRQGTTEAFF. CDR3 coding DNA: TGCAGCGTTGCGCCGCGACAGGGGACGACTGAAGCTTTCTTT.

The chain employs TRBV27 and TRBJ1-5, with a tentative D call TRBD1 (6 bases). The V end was cut by 6 bases, the J end by 7 bases, with 10 bases between. CDR3 size: 12 residues. Germline CDR1 is MNHEY and CDR2 is SMNVEV (reference sequence). The CDR3 nucleotides are TGTGCCAGCAGCTCCCAGGGGCAGCCCCAGCATTTT. Its protein product is CASSSQGQPQHF.

This clonotype has just a few counts. The V and J genes are TRBV29-1 and TRBJ2-1; D not certain. The CDR3 loop spans 13 amino acids. The germline gives CDR1 SQVTM, CDR2 ANQGSEA. V lost 4 bases to trimming and J lost 1 base, with 8 bases between them. CDR3 in DNA: TGCAGCGTTGTTGTGGCTTCCTACAATGAGCAGTTCTTC. This encodes CSVVVASYNEQFF.

This clonotype was detected many times. J is TRBJ2-6 and V is TRBV27; 11 bases map to TRBD2. CDR3 length: 18 residues. Trimming took 7 bases from V and 2 from J; bases not matched to a gene: 10. CDR1 and CDR2 (germline): MNHEY, SMNVEV (reference sequence). As DNA, the CDR3 is TGTGCCAGCAAAGGGTTGGGGACTAGCGGTACTGGGGCCAACGTCCTGACTTTC. This sequence encodes CASKGLGTSGTGANVLTF. The entire variable domain, with the rest obtained from reference TRBV27 and TRBJ2-6, is as follows: EAQVTQNPRYLITVTGKKLTVTCSQNMNHEYMSWYRQDPGLGLRQIYYSMNVEVTDKGDVPEGYKVSRKEKRNFPLILESPSPNQTSLYFCASKGLGTSGTGANVLTFGAGSRLTVL.

The rearrangement uses TRBV19 and TRBJ2-2; D might be TRBD2 (6 bases). Germline assignment: CDR1 LNHDA and CDR2 SQIVND (reference sequence). The CDR3 runs to 18 residues. V was pared by 6 bases and J by 4 bases, with 24 bases between. The CDR3 loop reads CASRVSGVRGLSTGELFF. Here the CDR3 DNA reads TGTGCCAGTAGAGTATCAGGCGTGCGGGGCTTGTCCACCGGGGAGCTGTTTTTT. Complete variable domain (other parts from reference TRBV19 and TRBJ2-2): DGGITQSPKYLFRKEGQNVTLSCEQNLNHDAMYWYRQDPGQGLRLIYYSQIVNDFQKGDIAEGYSVSREKKESFPLTVTSAQKNPTAFYLCASRVSGVRGLSTGELFFGEGSRLTVL.

This sequence joins TRBV4-3 and TRBJ2-3; D not resolved. The CDR3 consists of 15 residues. The germline CDR1 and CDR2 sequences are LGHNA and YSLEER. V dropped 4 bases and J dropped 4 bases, with 15 bases sitting between them. CDR3 amino acids: CASSLYTGPADTQYF. The CDR3 DNA follows: TGCGCCAGCAGCCTATACACGGGCCCTGCAGATACGCAGTATTTT.

The rearrangement links TRBV6-6 to TRBJ1-2, with D possibly being TRBD1 (5 bases). Trimming shortened V by 6 bases and J by 3 bases, and 8 bases separated the two germline ends. Germline V lookup: CDR1 MNHNY, CDR2 SVGAGI (reference sequence). This CDR3 region has 12 residues. The CDR3 region has the DNA TGTGCCAGCAGAGGCAGGGACTATGGCTACACCTTC. It encodes CASRGRDYGYTF.

This chain links TRBV2 with TRBJ2-1, with D possibly being TRBD1 (5 bases). Germline lookup yields CDR1 SNHLY and CDR2 FYNNEI. This CDR3 contains 14 residues. V lost 4 bases to trimming and J lost 4 bases, with 11 bases between them. DNA for the CDR3: TGTGCCAGCAGTGGGATTGCAGGGTACAATGAGCAGTTCTTC. This translates into CASSGIAGYNEQFF.

This chain uses TRBV5-4 with TRBJ2-5, with TRBD1 as a possible D gene (5 bases). Trimming shortened V by 3 bases and J by 9 bases, and 18 bases separated the two germline ends. The germline V gene has CDR1 SGHNT and CDR2 YYREEE (reference sequence). This CDR3 has 14 amino acids. As DNA, the CDR3 is TGTGCCAGCAGCTCCAGGCGGTCCCAACAGGCCCAGTACTTC. It yields the protein CASSSRRSQQAQYF.

The J gene is TRBJ1-5, the V gene TRBV10-3, with D maybe TRBD1 (5 bases). This CDR3 has 14 amino acids. The ends were cut back, 7 bases at V and 3 bases at J, with 13 bases in the middle. Germline V lookup: CDR1 ENHRY, CDR2 SYGVKD. CDR3 loop: CAIKTGGSNQPQHF. The CDR3, as DNA: TGTGCCATCAAGACGGGGGGGTCCAATCAGCCCCAGCATTTT.

This clonotype was detected ten times or more. The chain uses TRBV5-1 and TRBJ2-3, with 8 bases fitting TRBD1. V gave up 0 bases and J gave up 1 base; unmatched junction bases: 4. The V gene's germline CDR1 is SGHRS and CDR2 YFSETQ. This CDR3 is built from 16 residues. CDR3 sequence: CASSLAPGQGTDTQYF. The CDR3 region has the DNA TGCGCCAGCAGCTTGGCCCCGGGACAGGGCACAGATACGCAGTATTTT.

The chain employs TRBV11-1 and TRBJ2-1, with D unresolved. Germline V lookup: CDR1 SGHAT, CDR2 FQDESV (reference sequence). Trimming cost V 5 bases and J 6 bases, with 8 bases left between them. The CDR3 sequence is 12 residues long. The CDR3 reads CASSLKANEQFF. Here the CDR3 DNA reads TGTGCCAGCAGCCTAAAGGCCAATGAGCAGTTCTTC.

The V call is TRBV7-2, the J call TRBJ2-5, with D perhaps given as TRBD1 or TRBD2 (5 bases each). The V end lost 1 base, the J end lost 10 bases, and 10 bases lay between the germline ends. In germline, CDR1 is SGHTA, CDR2 FQGNSA. The CDR3 totals 12 residues. The CDR3 reads CASSLGGGRQYF. The CDR3 nucleotides are TGTGCCAGCAGCTTAGGGGGCGGGCGCCAGTACTTC.

This clonotype has a handful of counts. The chain couples TRBV28 to TRBJ2-1, with 9 nucleotides matching TRBD2. Losses at the gene ends were 5 bases for V and 13 bases for J; bases not matched to a gene: 6. Germline assignment: CDR1 MDHEN and CDR2 SYDVKM. The CDR3 runs to 12 residues. CDR3 amino acids: CASSTLTSGQFF. The CDR3 DNA follows: TGTGCCAGCAGTACCCTGACTAGCGGTCAGTTCTTC.

This clonotype was picked up many times. The chain links TRBV6-2 or TRBV6-3 to TRBJ1-5; perhaps TRBD1 as D (6 bases). Germline V CDR1 and CDR2: MNHEY, SVGEGT. CDR3 length: 13 residues. V lost 8 bases, J lost 3 bases, and 11 bases lay in between. The CDR3, as DNA: TGTGCCAGCCACGGACAGCTCAATCAGCCCCAGCATTTT. Its protein is CASHGQLNQPQHF.